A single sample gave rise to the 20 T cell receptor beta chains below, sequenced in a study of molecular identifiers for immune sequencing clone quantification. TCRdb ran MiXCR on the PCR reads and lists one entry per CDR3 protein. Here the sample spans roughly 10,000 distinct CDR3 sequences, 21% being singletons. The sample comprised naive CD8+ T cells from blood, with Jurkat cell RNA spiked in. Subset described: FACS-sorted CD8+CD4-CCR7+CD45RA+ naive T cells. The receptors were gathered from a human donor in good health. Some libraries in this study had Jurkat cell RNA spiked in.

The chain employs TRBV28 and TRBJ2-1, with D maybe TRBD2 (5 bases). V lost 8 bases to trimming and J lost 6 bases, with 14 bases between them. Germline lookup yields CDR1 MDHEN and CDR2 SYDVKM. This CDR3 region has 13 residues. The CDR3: CASSWTSPNEQFF. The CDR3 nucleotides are TGTGCCAGCTCGTGGACTTCTCCCAATGAGCAGTTCTTC.

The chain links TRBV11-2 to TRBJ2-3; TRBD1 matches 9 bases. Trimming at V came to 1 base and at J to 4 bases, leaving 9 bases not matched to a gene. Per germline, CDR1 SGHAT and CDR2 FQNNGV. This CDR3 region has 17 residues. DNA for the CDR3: TGTGCCAGCAGCTTAGCGCCCTGGGACAGGGTCGCAGATACGCAGTATTTT. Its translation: CASSLAPWDRVADTQYF.

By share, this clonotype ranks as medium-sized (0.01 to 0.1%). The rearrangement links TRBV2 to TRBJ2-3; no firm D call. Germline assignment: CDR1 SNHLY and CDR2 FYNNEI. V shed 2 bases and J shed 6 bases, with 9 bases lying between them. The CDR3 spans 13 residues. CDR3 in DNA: TGTGCCAGCAGTGAAAGTGGAAGGGATACGCAGTATTTT. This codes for CASSESGRDTQYF.

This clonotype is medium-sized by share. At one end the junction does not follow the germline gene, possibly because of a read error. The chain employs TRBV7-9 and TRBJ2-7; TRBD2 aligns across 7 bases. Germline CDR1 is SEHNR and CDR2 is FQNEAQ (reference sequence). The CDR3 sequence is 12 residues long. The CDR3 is CASSFPTGGLCF. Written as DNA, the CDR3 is TGTGCCAGCAGCTTTCCCACGGGGGGTTTGTGCTTC.

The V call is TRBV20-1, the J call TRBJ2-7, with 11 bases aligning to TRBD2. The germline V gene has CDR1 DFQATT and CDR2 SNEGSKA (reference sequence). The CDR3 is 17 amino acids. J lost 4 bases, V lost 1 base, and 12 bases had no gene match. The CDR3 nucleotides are TGCAGTGCTAGAGCGACTAGCGGGGACCGAATCCTTTACGAGCAGTACTTC. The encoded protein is CSARATSGDRILYEQYF.

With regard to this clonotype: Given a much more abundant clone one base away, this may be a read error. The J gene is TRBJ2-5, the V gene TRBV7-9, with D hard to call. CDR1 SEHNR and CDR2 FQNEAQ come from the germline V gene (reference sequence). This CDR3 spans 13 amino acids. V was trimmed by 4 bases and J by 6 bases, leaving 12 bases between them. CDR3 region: CASSSVSSKTQYF. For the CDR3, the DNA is TGTGCCAGCAGCTCAGTTTCTTCCAAGACCCAGTACTTC.

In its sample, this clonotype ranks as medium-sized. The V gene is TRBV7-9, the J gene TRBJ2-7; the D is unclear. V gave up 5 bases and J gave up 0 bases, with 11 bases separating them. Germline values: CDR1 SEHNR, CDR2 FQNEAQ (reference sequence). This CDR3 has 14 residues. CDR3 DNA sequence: TGTGCCAGCAGCACAAGCAAACGCTCCTACGAGCAGTACTTC. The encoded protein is CASSTSKRSYEQYF.

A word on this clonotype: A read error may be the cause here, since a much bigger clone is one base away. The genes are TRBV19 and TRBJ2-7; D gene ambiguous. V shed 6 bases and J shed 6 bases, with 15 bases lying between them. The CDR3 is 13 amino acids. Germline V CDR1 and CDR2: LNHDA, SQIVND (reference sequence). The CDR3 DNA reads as TGTGCCAGTAGAGCCAACAGCCTTGTCGAGCAGTACTTC. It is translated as CASRANSLVEQYF.

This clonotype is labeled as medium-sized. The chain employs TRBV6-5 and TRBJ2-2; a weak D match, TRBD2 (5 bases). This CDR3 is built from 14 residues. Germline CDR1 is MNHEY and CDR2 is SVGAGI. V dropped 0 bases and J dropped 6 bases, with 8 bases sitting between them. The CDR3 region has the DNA TGTGCCAGCAGTTACTCGCCGGGGTCCGGGGAGCTGTTTTTT. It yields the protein CASSYSPGSGELFF.

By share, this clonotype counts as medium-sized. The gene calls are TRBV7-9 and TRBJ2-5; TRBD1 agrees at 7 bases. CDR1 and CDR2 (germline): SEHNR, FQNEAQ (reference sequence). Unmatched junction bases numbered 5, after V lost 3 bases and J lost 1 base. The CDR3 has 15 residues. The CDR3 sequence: CASSFRQGAQETQYF. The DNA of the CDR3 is TGTGCCAGCAGCTTCAGACAGGGAGCCCAAGAGACCCAGTACTTC.

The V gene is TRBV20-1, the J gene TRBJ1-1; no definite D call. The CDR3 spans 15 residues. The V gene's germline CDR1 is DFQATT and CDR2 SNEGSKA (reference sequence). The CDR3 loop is CGVGPTPTLNTEAFF. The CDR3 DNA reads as TGCGGCGTAGGCCCGACGCCGACACTGAACACTGAAGCTTTCTTT.

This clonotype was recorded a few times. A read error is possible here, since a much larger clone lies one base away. Written as DNA, the CDR3 is TGTGCCAGTAGTATGTCTAGCGGGGGGGTTTACACAGGTACGCAGTATTTT. This translates into CASSMSSGGVYTGTQYF. The rearrangement uses TRBV19 and TRBJ2-3; 12 bases agree with TRBD2. Germline assignment: CDR1 LNHDA and CDR2 SQIVND (reference sequence). The CDR3 contains 17 residues.

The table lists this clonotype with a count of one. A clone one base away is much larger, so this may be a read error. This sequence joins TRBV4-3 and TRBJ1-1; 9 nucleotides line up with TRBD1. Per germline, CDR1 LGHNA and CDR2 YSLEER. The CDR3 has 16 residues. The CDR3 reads CASSQTNRGLNTKAFF. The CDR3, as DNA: TGCGCCAGCAGCCAAACGAACAGGGGGCTGAACACTAAAGCTTTCTTT.

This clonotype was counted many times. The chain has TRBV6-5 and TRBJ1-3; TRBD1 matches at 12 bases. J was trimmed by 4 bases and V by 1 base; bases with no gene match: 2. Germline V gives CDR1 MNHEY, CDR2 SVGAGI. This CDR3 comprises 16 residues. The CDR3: CASSYWDRGLGNTIYF. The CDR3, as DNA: TGTGCCAGCAGTTACTGGGACAGGGGGCTCGGAAACACCATATATTTT.

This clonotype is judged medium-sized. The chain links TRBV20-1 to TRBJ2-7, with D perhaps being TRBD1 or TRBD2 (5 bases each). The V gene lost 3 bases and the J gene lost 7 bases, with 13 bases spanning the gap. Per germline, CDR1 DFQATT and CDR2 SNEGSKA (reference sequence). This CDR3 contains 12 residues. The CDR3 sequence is CSASSIGAEQYF. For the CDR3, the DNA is TGCAGTGCTAGTTCAATCGGGGCAGAGCAGTACTTC.

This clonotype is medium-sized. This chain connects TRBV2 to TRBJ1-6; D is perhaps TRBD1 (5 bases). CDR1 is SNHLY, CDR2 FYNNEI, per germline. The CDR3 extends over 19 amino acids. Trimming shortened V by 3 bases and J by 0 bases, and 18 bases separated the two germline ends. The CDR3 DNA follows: TGTGCCAGCAGTGACGGGACGGTCCCACGAAGCTCCTATAATTCACCCCTCCACTTT. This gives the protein CASSDGTVPRSSYNSPLHF.

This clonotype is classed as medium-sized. CDR3 sequence (DNA): TGTGCCATCAGCAAAATCCGGGACGGAGACCCAGAGCAGTACTTC. Translating it yields CAISKIRDGDPEQYF. V and J are TRBV10-3 and TRBJ2-7; D possibly uses TRBD1 or TRBD2 (5 bases each). The CDR3 is 15 residues long. Looked up from germline, CDR1 is ENHRY and CDR2 is SYGVKD. V lost 6 bases, J lost 7 bases, and 22 bases lay in between.

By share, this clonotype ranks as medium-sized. This chain's CDR3 is CASLHSTDRGQEQYF. The CDR3 DNA follows: TGTGCCAGCCTACATTCTACGGACAGGGGGCAAGAGCAGTACTTC. This chain joins TRBV7-9 and TRBJ2-7; 11 nucleotides match TRBD1. V trimming: 8 bases; J trimming: 7 bases; junction bases outside the gene matches: 13. Germline V lookup: CDR1 SEHNR, CDR2 FQNEAQ (reference sequence). This CDR3 comprises 15 residues.

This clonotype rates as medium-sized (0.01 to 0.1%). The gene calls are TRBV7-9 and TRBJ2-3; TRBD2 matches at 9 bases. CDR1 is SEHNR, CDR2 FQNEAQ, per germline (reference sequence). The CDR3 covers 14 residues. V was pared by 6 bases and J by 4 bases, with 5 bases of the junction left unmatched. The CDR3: CASSPAGGPDTQYF. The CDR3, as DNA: TGTGCCAGCAGTCCAGCGGGAGGCCCAGATACGCAGTATTTT.

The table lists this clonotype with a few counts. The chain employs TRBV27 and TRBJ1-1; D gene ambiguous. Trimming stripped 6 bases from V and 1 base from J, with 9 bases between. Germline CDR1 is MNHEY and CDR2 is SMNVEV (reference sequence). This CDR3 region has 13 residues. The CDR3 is CASSFQENTEAFF. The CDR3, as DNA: TGTGCCAGCAGCTTCCAGGAGAACACTGAAGCTTTCTTT.